Below are 22 T cell receptor beta chains sequenced from a single sample in a study of blood T cell repertoires in COVID-19. Using immunoSEQ multiplex PCR, the repertoire was profiled, and TCRdb retains in-frame clones only, with some absent. The table lists 200,000 or so clones, about 88% of them singletons, with approximately 5.6% in the top ten. Material for sequencing was peripheral blood. The receptors were sampled from a middle-aged woman who had recovered from COVID-19.

The chain is built from TRBV10-1 and TRBJ2-3, with TRBD2 matching over 11 bases. After removal of 6 bases from V and 0 bases from J, the junction contained 17 bases not matched to a gene. CDR1 and CDR2 from the germline V gene are WNHNN and SYGVQD (reference sequence). The CDR3 spans 20 residues. CDR3 loop: CASSYLEGSGRAQSTDTQYF. CDR3 coding DNA: TGCGCCAGCAGCTACCTCGAGGGTAGCGGGAGGGCCCAGAGCACAGATACGCAGTATTTT.

This clone showed up just once. The chain is built from TRBV7-2 and TRBJ1-3, with TRBD1 as a possible D gene (5 bases). Trimming cost V 3 bases and J 6 bases, with 12 bases left between them. The V gene's germline CDR1 is SGHTA and CDR2 FQGNSA. The CDR3 contains 14 residues. The CDR3 nucleotides are TGTGCCAGCAGCTTTGGCAGGGTTGAAAACACCATATATTTT. Translated: CASSFGRVENTIYF. Complete variable domain (other parts from reference TRBV7-2 and TRBJ1-3): GAGVSQSPSNKVTEKGKDVELRCDPISGHTALYWYRQSLGQGLEFLIYFQGNSAPDKSGLPSDRFSAERTGGSVSTLTIQRTQQEDSAVYLCASSFGRVENTIYFGEGSWLTVV.

The rearrangement links TRBV4-1 to TRBJ1-1; 7 bases map to TRBD1. The CDR3 loop spans 16 amino acids. Per the germline V gene, CDR1 is MGHRA and CDR2 is YSYEKL. With V trimmed by 2 bases and J by 4 bases, 10 bases remained unmatched. The CDR3 spells CASSQRLDRMGTEAFF. The CDR3 DNA reads as TGCGCCAGCAGCCAAAGATTGGACAGGATGGGCACTGAAGCTTTCTTT.

The chain is built from TRBV7-9 and TRBJ2-7; 9 bases match TRBD1. This CDR3 is built from 15 residues. Looked up from germline, CDR1 is SEHNR and CDR2 is FQNEAQ (reference sequence). The ends lost 6 bases at V and 5 bases at J; junction bases unmatched: 11. CDR3 residues: CASSDRGRGFHEQYF. The CDR3 DNA is TGTGCCAGCAGTGACAGGGGGAGAGGGTTCCACGAGCAGTACTTC.

The chain uses TRBV2 and TRBJ2-1; no definite D call. The CDR3 extends over 11 amino acids. Between the trimmed V and J ends, which lost 4 bases and 5 bases, there was a span of 3 bases. CDR1 and CDR2 (germline): SNHLY, FYNNEI. Here the CDR3 reads CASSADNEQFF. CDR3 DNA: TGTGCCAGCAGTGCGGACAATGAGCAGTTCTTC.

This chain connects TRBV3-1 (or the pseudogene TRBV3-2) to TRBJ2-3, with 7 bases fitting TRBD2. The CDR3 length is 14 residues. Trimming took 10 bases from V and 3 from J; bases not matched to a gene: 10. Germline assignment: CDR1 LGHDT and CDR2 YNNKEL (reference sequence). CDR3 bases: TGTGCCACCAAGTGGGGTAGCGGGACAGATACGCAGTATTTT. Translated: CATKWGSGTDTQYF.

J is TRBJ1-1 and V is TRBV5-4; no firm D call. Trimming shortened V by 4 bases and J by 5 bases, and 15 bases separated the two germline ends. CDR3 length: 14 amino acids. The germline gives CDR1 SGHNT, CDR2 YYREEE (reference sequence). Written as DNA, the CDR3 is TGTGCCAGCAGCCCGGGGATCCGAAGGACTGAAGCTTTCTTT. The encoded protein is CASSPGIRRTEAFF.

The count of this clone is one. The chain couples TRBV28 to TRBJ2-1, with 7 nucleotides matching TRBD2. This CDR3 is 15 amino acids long. Looked up from germline, CDR1 is MDHEN and CDR2 is SYDVKM. J gave up 7 bases and V 3 bases, and 9 bases lay outside the gene matches. The CDR3 here is CASSLWAGRGNEQFF. The CDR3 DNA is TGTGCCAGCAGTTTGTGGGCAGGGAGGGGAAATGAGCAGTTCTTC.

V usage is TRBV6-5 and J usage is TRBJ1-6, with a tentative D call TRBD1 (6 bases). CDR1 and CDR2 (germline): MNHEY, SVGAGI. CDR3 length: 14 amino acids. Between the trimmed V and J ends, which lost 4 bases and 5 bases, there was a span of 9 bases. Here the CDR3 DNA reads TGTGCCAGCAGTTTACGGACAGATAATTCACCCCTCCACTTT. Protein sequence: CASSLRTDNSPLHF.

The rearrangement joins TRBV30 to TRBJ2-7, with 9 bases aligning to TRBD2. The trim removed 5 bases at V and 4 bases at J, leaving 6 bases unmatched. CDR3 length: 13 amino acids. CDR1 and CDR2 (germline): GTSNPN, SVGIG (reference sequence). Here the CDR3 reads CAWGTSPFYEQYF. CDR3 sequence (DNA): TGTGCCTGGGGGACTAGCCCGTTTTACGAGCAGTACTTC.

V usage is TRBV6-2 or TRBV6-3 and J usage is TRBJ2-5; D possibly corresponds to TRBD1 (5 bases). V was pared by 6 bases and J by 5 bases, with 19 bases between. The CDR3 extends over 15 amino acids. Germline CDR1 MNHEY, CDR2 SVGEGT. CDR3 bases: TGTGCCAGCAGCCTACTTGGGGCCCTTGTGGAGACCCAGTACTTC. Translated, it gives CASSLLGALVETQYF.

The chain is built from TRBV5-1 and TRBJ1-4, with D possibly TRBD1 on 5 matching bases. Trimming pared 3 bases from V and 2 bases from J, leaving 14 bases between. CDR1 SGHRS and CDR2 YFSETQ come from the germline V gene. This CDR3 is 16 amino acids long. The CDR3 DNA reads as TGCGCCAGCAGCTCTGGAGTTGGGGGGACTAATGAAAAACTGTTTTTT. Encoded protein: CASSSGVGGTNEKLFF.

The chain couples TRBV2 to TRBJ1-2; 8 nucleotides match TRBD1. Germline values: CDR1 SNHLY, CDR2 FYNNEI. With V trimmed by 6 bases and J by 0 bases, 9 bases remained unmatched. The CDR3 sequence is 16 residues long. The CDR3 DNA reads as TGTGCCAGCAGGGGGACAGGAGACGTTCCTAACTATGGCTACACCTTC. Amino acids: CASRGTGDVPNYGYTF.

The J gene is TRBJ2-7, the V gene TRBV1; the table's D gene call, TRBD2, was not cross checked with the DNA. TRBV1 is shown as a pseudogene. The CDR3 sequence is 15 residues long. CDR3 coding DNA: TGCACCAGCAGCGAGGGACTACTGAGGTCCTACGAGCAGTACTTC. This codes for CTSSEGLLRSYEQYF.

The chain recombines TRBV2 with TRBJ1-2, with 10 nucleotides matching TRBD1. V lost 6 bases to trimming and J lost 4 bases; unmatched junction nucleotides: 8. Germline V gives CDR1 SNHLY, CDR2 FYNNEI. The CDR3 runs to 15 residues. The CDR3 DNA reads as TGTGCCAGCAGGGGAGGGACAGGGGATACCTATGGCTACACCTTC. Translated, it gives CASRGGTGDTYGYTF.

This sequence joins TRBV28 and TRBJ2-7; D may be TRBD1 (6 bases). The CDR3 extends over 14 amino acids. V lost 5 bases, J lost 1 base, and 12 bases lay in between. CDR1 is MDHEN, CDR2 SYDVKM, per germline. CDR3 nucleotides: TGTGCCAGCAGTGGACAGCTAGGATCCTACGAGCAGTACTTC. Amino acids: CASSGQLGSYEQYF. Full variable domain (missing parts from reference TRBV28 and TRBJ2-7): DVKVTQSSRYLVKRTGEKVFLECVQDMDHENMFWYRQDPGLGLRLIYFSYDVKMKEKGDIPEGYSVSREKKERFSLILESASTNQTSMYLCASSGQLGSYEQYFGPGTRLTVT.

The chain is built from TRBV11-2 and TRBJ2-5; 12 nucleotides agree with TRBD1. CDR1 is SGHAT, CDR2 FQNNGV, per germline. This CDR3 region has 19 residues. Trimming at V came to 1 base and at J to 3 bases, leaving 12 bases not matched to a gene. The chain's CDR3 is CASSLGGTGGLIAEETQYF. The CDR3 DNA reads TGTGCCAGCAGCTTAGGCGGGACAGGGGGCCTAATAGCCGAAGAGACCCAGTACTTC.

About this clone: A read error may produce the germline difference seen at one junction end. The chain carries TRBV9 and TRBJ2-5, with 8 bases that match TRBD1. This CDR3 region has 14 residues. In germline, CDR1 is SGDLS, CDR2 YYNGEE. The chain's CDR3 is CASSLAGTGAPNDF. The CDR3 DNA is TGTGCCAGCAGCTTAGCCGGGACAGGTGCCCCAAATGACTTC.

This rearrangement joins TRBV6-5 to TRBJ2-7; D might be TRBD1 (6 bases). Germline CDR1 MNHEY, CDR2 SVGAGI. The V end lost 2 bases, the J end lost 2 bases, and 16 bases lay between the germline ends. The CDR3 covers 16 residues. The CDR3 loop is CASSYRVAGVPYEQYF. The DNA of the CDR3 is TGTGCCAGCAGTTACCGGGTGGCAGGGGTACCCTACGAGCAGTACTTC.

V is TRBV25-1 and J is TRBJ1-6; the D is unclear. Germline V gene lookup returns CDR1 MGHDK and CDR2 SYGVNS. The ends were cut back, 2 bases at V and 3 bases at J, with 5 bases in the middle. The CDR3 contains 14 residues. The CDR3 region is CASSEHNYNSPLHF. In DNA form, the CDR3 reads TGTGCCAGCAGTGAACACAACTATAATTCACCCCTCCACTTT.

The CDR3 bases are TGCGCCAGCAGCTTGACCAGCGGGAGGGGGGATACGCAGTATTTT. It is translated as CASSLTSGRGDTQYF. The J gene is TRBJ2-3, the V gene TRBV5-1; 10 bases agree with TRBD2. J gave up 6 bases and V 1 base, and 5 bases lay outside the gene matches. The CDR3 covers 15 residues. Germline CDR1 reads SGHRS; CDR2 reads YFSETQ.

The V call is TRBV5-8, the J call TRBJ1-1, with a possible D match to TRBD1 (6 bases). The ends were cut back, 2 bases at V and 4 bases at J, with 12 bases in the middle. The germline gives CDR1 SGHTS, CDR2 YDEGEE. The CDR3 loop spans 14 amino acids. Written as DNA, the CDR3 is TGTGCCAGCAGCTTTTGGGTAGGGGGCACTGAAGCTTTCTTT. It is translated as CASSFWVGGTEAFF. The full variable domain, its missing parts supplied by reference TRBV5-8 and TRBJ1-1, is EAGVTQSPTHLIKTRGQQATLRCSPISGHTSVYWYQQALGLGLQFLLWYDEGEERNRGNFPPRFSGRQFPNYSSELNVNALELEDSALYLCASSFWVGGTEAFFGQGTRLTVV.